Listed here are 20 T cell receptor beta chains from one sample, sequenced in a study of T-cell reconstitution after alpha-beta-depleted transplantation in children. It was with unique molecular identifiers that the TCRbeta library was prepared. Each CDR3 protein gets one entry after TCRdb re-called the PCR reads with MiXCR. The table records about 250,000 distinct CDR3 sequences, roughly a quarter of them present only once. Sample: PBMCs, mostly from graft donor cells, taken 360 days after TCRalphabeta/CD19-depleted stem cell transplant. The source is a female patient between 2 and 10 years old who had a stem cell transplant for congenital amegakaryocytic thrombocytopenia, so the T cells may come from the graft donor.

The CDR3 DNA reads TGCGCCAGCAGTCAGGGTGGGCCTTACTATGGCTACACCTTC. Its translation is CASSQGGPYYGYTF. This chain links TRBV5-1 with TRBJ1-2, with a weak D call TRBD1 (5 bases). The CDR3 sequence is 14 residues long. Trimming pared 5 bases from V and 3 bases from J, leaving 14 bases between. The V gene's germline CDR1 is SGHRS and CDR2 YFSETQ.

This clonotype has more than one count but fewer than ten. The rearrangement links TRBV7-8 to TRBJ2-7; the match to TRBD2 covers 8 bases. The germline V gene has CDR1 SGHVS and CDR2 FQNEAQ. V trimming: 5 bases; J trimming: 3 bases; junction bases outside the gene matches: 9. The CDR3 is 15 amino acids. The CDR3 here is CASSPQSGLVYEQYF. The CDR3, as DNA: TGTGCCAGCAGCCCCCAATCGGGACTAGTCTACGAGCAGTACTTC.

This clonotype appeared a few times. The rearrangement uses TRBV20-1 and TRBJ1-1, with D unresolved. Per the germline V gene, CDR1 is DFQATT and CDR2 is SNEGSKA (reference sequence). Between the trimmed V and J ends, which lost 6 bases and 1 base, there was a span of 18 bases. The CDR3 length is 15 residues. CDR3 sequence (DNA): TGCAGTGCCTTTAGTTTGGGAGAATCGAACACTGAAGCTTTCTTT. Its protein is CSAFSLGESNTEAFF.

This clonotype turned up a few times. This chain uses TRBV5-1 with TRBJ2-6; possibly TRBD2 for D (6 bases). The CDR3 spans 18 residues. V was clipped by 4 bases and J by 0 bases, with 17 bases between them. The V gene's germline CDR1 is SGHRS and CDR2 YFSETQ. CDR3: CASSPGTGLISGANVLTF. CDR3 sequence (DNA): TGCGCCAGCAGCCCCGGAACGGGACTCATCTCTGGGGCCAACGTCCTGACTTTC.

The chain joins TRBV28 to TRBJ2-7; 11 bases are shared with TRBD2. The CDR3 length is 16 residues. Per germline, CDR1 MDHEN and CDR2 SYDVKM. V lost 5 bases to trimming and J lost 6 bases; unmatched junction nucleotides: 12. CDR3: CASSRGDTSGSVEQYF. The CDR3 region has the DNA TGTGCCAGCAGTCGGGGGGATACTAGCGGGAGTGTCGAGCAGTACTTC. Drawing the rest from reference TRBV28 and TRBJ2-7, the complete variable domain is DVKVTQSSRYLVKRTGEKVFLECVQDMDHENMFWYRQDPGLGLRLIYFSYDVKMKEKGDIPEGYSVSREKKERFSLILESASTNQTSMYLCASSRGDTSGSVEQYFGPGTRLTVT.

This chain links TRBV5-1 with TRBJ1-4; D is uncertain. Germline V gene data show CDR1 as SGHRS and CDR2 as YFSETQ. CDR3 length: 14 residues. V was clipped by 6 bases and J by 2 bases, with 11 bases between them. The CDR3 DNA follows: TGCGCCAGCAAACCAGTACCGACTAATGAAAAACTGTTTTTT. Its protein product is CASKPVPTNEKLFF.

The genes are TRBV12-3 or TRBV12-4 and TRBJ2-6; the D call may be TRBD1 or TRBD2 (5 bases each). The CDR3 spans 20 residues. Between the trimmed V and J ends, which lost 3 bases and 0 bases, there was a span of 21 bases. CDR3 coding DNA: TGTGCCAGCAGTTTGGGGACCCGCGGCGTGGATTACTCTGGGGCCAACGTCCTGACTTTC. The encoded protein is CASSLGTRGVDYSGANVLTF.

This clonotype showed up just once. The J gene is TRBJ2-1, the V gene TRBV27; D gene unclear. Trimming took off 6 bases at V and 4 bases at J, with 10 bases between the two ends. This CDR3 is 13 amino acids long. Germline CDR1 is MNHEY and CDR2 is SMNVEV (reference sequence). CDR3 coding DNA: TGTGCCAGCAGCCACGTTGGGTACAATGAGCAGTTCTTC. It encodes CASSHVGYNEQFF.

In this sample, this clonotype turned up a few times. The chain employs TRBV28 and TRBJ2-2; D might be TRBD1 (6 bases). V gave up 2 bases and J gave up 1 base, with 8 bases separating them. The CDR3 is 15 residues long. CDR1 and CDR2 from the germline V gene are MDHEN and SYDVKM. DNA of the CDR3: TGTGCCAGCAGTTTAACGGGACAGAACACCGGGGAGCTGTTTTTT. Its translation is CASSLTGQNTGELFF.

This clonotype turned up a few times. V gene TRBV4-1 combines with J gene TRBJ2-5; 7 bases align to TRBD1. The germline V gene encodes CDR1 MGHRA and CDR2 YSYEKL. CDR3 length equals 15 residues. The J segment lost 2 bases and the V segment lost 2 bases, leaving 5 bases of the junction unmatched. CDR3 in amino acids: CASSQRQGLQETQYF. In nucleotides, the CDR3 is TGCGCCAGCAGCCAACGACAGGGTCTGCAAGAGACCCAGTACTTC.

This clonotype was picked up one time. The V call is TRBV7-9, the J call TRBJ2-5; TRBD2 is a possible D gene (6 bases). The V end was cut by 5 bases, the J end by 1 base, with 14 bases between. The CDR3 spans 15 residues. Germline V CDR1 and CDR2: SEHNR, FQNEAQ (reference sequence). The CDR3 reads CASSPPGRIQETQYF. The DNA of the CDR3 is TGTGCCAGCAGCCCTCCGGGGAGGATCCAAGAGACCCAGTACTTC.

This clonotype has just a few counts. The gene calls are TRBV20-1 and TRBJ2-3, with D possibly TRBD1 on 6 matching bases. CDR1 DFQATT and CDR2 SNEGSKA come from the germline V gene (reference sequence). Trimming took off 1 base at V and 1 base at J, with 15 bases between the two ends. CDR3 size: 16 residues. This CDR3 is CSARGHNRVGTDTQYF. DNA for the CDR3: TGCAGTGCTAGAGGCCACAACAGGGTTGGCACAGATACGCAGTATTTT.

This sequence joins TRBV18 and TRBJ1-2, with TRBD1 matching over 8 bases. From germline, CDR1 is KGHSH and CDR2 LQKENI. The CDR3 extends over 18 amino acids. J lost 4 bases, V lost 2 bases, and 15 bases had no gene match. The CDR3 here is CASSPALRQGRDPYGYTF. CDR3 sequence (DNA): TGTGCCAGCTCACCAGCCCTGCGACAGGGGAGGGACCCCTATGGCTACACCTTC.

The chain carries TRBV20-1 and TRBJ2-1, with 11 bases aligning to TRBD1. Trimming removed 5 bases from V and 8 bases from J; junction bases left unmatched: 5. The germline V gene encodes CDR1 DFQATT and CDR2 SNEGSKA (reference sequence). CDR3 size: 13 residues. Here the CDR3 DNA reads TGCAGTGCTGGACAGGGGGCCGTCGATGAGCAGTTCTTC. This translates into CSAGQGAVDEQFF.

Only one count was recorded for this clonotype. The chain recombines TRBV4-1 with TRBJ1-1; tentatively, D is TRBD1 (5 bases). The CDR3 extends over 15 amino acids. Trimming cost V 4 bases and J 4 bases, with 16 bases left between them. Germline V gene data show CDR1 as MGHRA and CDR2 as YSYEKL. This chain's CDR3 is CASSLSWGSGTEAFF. The CDR3 bases are TGCGCCAGCAGCCTTAGCTGGGGGTCCGGCACTGAAGCTTTCTTT.

CDR3 in DNA: TGCGCCAGCAGCCAAGCGGGGACTAGCGGGATCAGCACAGATACGCAGTATTTT. It is translated as CASSQAGTSGISTDTQYF. V gene TRBV4-1 combines with J gene TRBJ2-3, with TRBD2 matching over 13 bases. The CDR3 spans 18 residues. V lost 1 base, J lost 0 bases, and 4 bases stayed unmatched. The V gene's germline CDR1 is MGHRA and CDR2 YSYEKL.

This clonotype has a handful of counts. The J gene is TRBJ1-1, the V gene TRBV6-4; D possibly corresponds to TRBD1 (6 bases). The germline gives CDR1 MRHNA, CDR2 SNTAGT. The CDR3 extends over 13 amino acids. Deletions cut 6 bases from V and 4 bases from J, with 12 bases between. CDR3 coding DNA: TGTGCCAGCAGGGGACAACCTTCCACTGAAGCTTTCTTT. Translation gives CASRGQPSTEAFF.

The chain has TRBV11-2 and TRBJ1-5; TRBD1 might be the D (5 bases). The CDR3 runs to 13 residues. Deletions cut 5 bases from V and 3 bases from J, with 8 bases between. Germline-derived CDR1 and CDR2 are SGHAT and FQNNGV. The CDR3 sequence is CASSQGPNQPQHF. In DNA, the CDR3 is TGTGCCAGCAGCCAGGGACCCAATCAGCCCCAGCATTTT.

The V call is TRBV5-6, the J call TRBJ2-7; 8 nucleotides align to TRBD2. Trimming took 1 base from V and 4 from J; bases not matched to a gene: 4. The CDR3 spans 14 residues. Germline V gene lookup returns CDR1 SGHDT and CDR2 YYEEEE. CDR3 loop: CASSLSGSWYEQYF. In DNA, the CDR3 is TGTGCCAGCAGCTTGAGCGGGAGCTGGTACGAGCAGTACTTC.

The CDR3 DNA sequence: TGCAGTGCCTTTACAGGGGGCGGAGATACGCAGTATTTT. Translating it yields CSAFTGGGDTQYF. The chain has TRBV20-1 and TRBJ2-3; 9 nucleotides line up with TRBD1. In germline, CDR1 is DFQATT, CDR2 SNEGSKA (reference sequence). The CDR3 spans 13 residues. The junction had 6 bases not matched to a gene; V was cut back by 6 bases and J by 5 bases.